What follows are 32 T cell receptor beta chains derived from one specimen sequenced in a study of neoadjuvant nivolumab and ipilimumab in lung cancer. The data were produced by immunoSEQ multiplex PCR, yet TCRdb's version contains in-frame clones alone and is incomplete. The table records about 23,000 clones, roughly 84% of them present only once. This sample comprised peripheral blood, obtained before neoadjuvant nivolumab, alone or with ipilimumab. The receptors here all came from an adult with non-small cell lung cancer.

Here the CDR3 DNA reads TGTGCCAGCAGCTTGACAGCTAACGAGCAGTACTTC. Protein sequence: CASSLTANEQYF. The genes are TRBV5-5 and TRBJ2-7; D gene unclear. The CDR3 contains 12 residues. V was cut by 1 base and J by 5 bases, with 7 bases left in between. Germline V gene data show CDR1 as SGHKS and CDR2 as YYEKEE (reference sequence).

This chain connects TRBV7-2 to TRBJ1-2, with TRBD1 identical over 8 bases. The CDR3 covers 16 residues. With 3 bases clipped from V and 4 bases from J, the junction kept 10 bases outside the gene matches. CDR1 is SGHTA, CDR2 FQGNSA, per germline. CDR3 in DNA: TGTGCCAGCAGCTTGAGCCCAGGGGGCCCTAGCTATGGCTACACCTTC. Its translation: CASSLSPGGPSYGYTF.

This sequence joins TRBV5-1 and TRBJ2-3; TRBD2 matches at 11 bases. There are 17 residues in the CDR3. Trimming at V came to 3 bases and at J to 1 base, leaving 7 bases not matched to a gene. The germline gives CDR1 SGHRS, CDR2 YFSETQ. CDR3 protein: CASSSILGLAGTDTQYF. The CDR3 nucleotides are TGCGCCAGCAGCTCTATCTTGGGACTAGCGGGCACAGATACGCAGTATTTT. The full variable domain, its missing parts supplied by reference TRBV5-1 and TRBJ2-3, is KAGVTQTPRYLIKTRGQQVTLSCSPISGHRSVSWYQQTPGQGLQFLFEYFSETQRNKGNFPGRFSGRQFSNSRSEMNVSTLELGDSALYLCASSSILGLAGTDTQYFGPGTRLTVL.

The chain carries TRBV29-1 and TRBJ2-5; D unclear. This CDR3 has 12 amino acids. CDR1 is SQVTM, CDR2 ANQGSEA, per germline. Trimming pared 7 bases from V and 0 bases from J, leaving 9 bases between. CDR3 nucleotides: TGCAGCGCGGTGCTGTACCAAGAGACCCAGTACTTC. Protein sequence: CSAVLYQETQYF.

The J gene is TRBJ2-1, the V gene TRBV10-2; D may match TRBD1 or TRBD2 (5 bases each). Trimming shortened V by 10 bases and J by 3 bases, and 13 bases separated the two germline ends. The CDR3 is made up of 13 amino acids. The germline V gene encodes CDR1 WSHSY and CDR2 SAAADI. The CDR3 region has the DNA TGCGCCACCGGGACCGGTGTCTACAATGAGCAGTTCTTC. Protein sequence: CATGTGVYNEQFF.

V and J are TRBV9 and TRBJ1-2; D perhaps matches TRBD1 (6 bases). V lost 6 bases to trimming and J lost 3 bases, with 15 bases between them. Germline CDR1 and CDR2: SGDLS and YYNGEE. This CDR3 has 14 amino acids. The CDR3 region is CASKGGGSDYGYTF. In DNA, the CDR3 is TGTGCCAGCAAAGGGGGAGGGTCGGACTATGGCTACACCTTC.

The V and J genes are TRBV5-4 and TRBJ1-2; TRBD1 is a possible D gene (5 bases). Germline CDR1 and CDR2: SGHNT and YYREEE (reference sequence). The V and J ends lost 3 bases and 9 bases respectively, with 18 bases between them. The CDR3 loop spans 14 amino acids. CDR3: CASSSPGLTLSYTF. The CDR3 bases are TGTGCCAGCAGCTCCCCGGGACTGACACTTAGCTACACCTTC.

This CDR3 reads CASRRGSGTEAFF. The CDR3 DNA is TGTGCCAGCCGGAGAGGGAGCGGCACTGAAGCTTTCTTT. V usage is TRBV14 and J usage is TRBJ1-1; D is undetermined. The germline gives CDR1 SGHDN, CDR2 FVKESK. The length of the CDR3 is 13 residues. The V and J ends lost 8 bases and 4 bases respectively, with 14 bases between them.

V usage is TRBV9 and J usage is TRBJ2-7; D unclear. Between the trimmed V and J ends, which lost 6 bases and 3 bases, there was a span of 19 bases. The CDR3 is 15 amino acids. Germline CDR1 and CDR2: SGDLS and YYNGEE. CDR3 nucleotides: TGTGCCAGCACCCCTGGGGAATTCCTTGACTACGAGCAGTACTTC. It is translated as CASTPGEFLDYEQYF.

This clone was detected once. The chain couples TRBV13 to TRBJ2-7; no reliable D call. The germline V and J ends were trimmed by 4 bases and 0 bases, with 1 base remaining between them. CDR3 length: 11 amino acids. Germline loops: CDR1 PRHDT, CDR2 FYEKMQ (reference sequence). CDR3 DNA sequence: TGTGCCAGCAGCTCCTCCTACGAGCAGTACTTC. This sequence encodes CASSSSYEQYF.

The rearrangement links TRBV19 to TRBJ1-1; the D is unclear. This CDR3 region has 16 residues. Germline loops: CDR1 LNHDA, CDR2 SQIVND (reference sequence). V was cut by 3 bases and J by 1 base, with 15 bases left in between. In DNA form, the CDR3 reads TGTGCCAGTAGTATCCCGCCGACACGGCGGAACACTGAAGCTTTCTTT. It translates to CASSIPPTRRNTEAFF.

The chain is built from TRBV5-1 and TRBJ1-1, with D perhaps matching TRBD1 (5 bases). Germline values: CDR1 SGHRS, CDR2 YFSETQ. The V end lost 5 bases, the J end lost 3 bases, and 11 bases lay between the germline ends. The CDR3 covers 13 residues. The CDR3: CASSNPRDTEAFF. The CDR3 DNA reads as TGCGCCAGCAGTAATCCCAGGGACACTGAAGCTTTCTTT. Variable domain in full (rest from reference TRBV5-1 and TRBJ1-1): KAGVTQTPRYLIKTRGQQVTLSCSPISGHRSVSWYQQTPGQGLQFLFEYFSETQRNKGNFPGRFSGRQFSNSRSEMNVSTLELGDSALYLCASSNPRDTEAFFGQGTRLTVV.

This clone was detected only a few times. V usage is TRBV19 and J usage is TRBJ1-2; D unclear. Trimming pared 5 bases from V and 8 bases from J, leaving 18 bases between. This CDR3 spans 14 amino acids. Per the germline V gene, CDR1 is LNHDA and CDR2 is SQIVND (reference sequence). This chain's CDR3 is CASSPRTGSGGYTF. CDR3 DNA sequence: TGTGCCAGTAGTCCCCGGACGGGGAGTGGAGGCTACACCTTC.

As to this clone: One end of the junction fails to match germline, which may point to a read error. The chain is built from TRBV4-3 and TRBJ2-2; tentatively, D is TRBD2 (5 bases). Germline assignment: CDR1 LGHNA and CDR2 YSLEER. This CDR3 spans 17 amino acids. CDR3: CASSQDLVGENPGELFF. The CDR3 bases are TGCGCCAGCAGCCAAGATCTGGTGGGAGAGAACCCCGGGGAGCTGTTTTTT.

Comment on this clone: The junction departs from germline at one end; a sequencing error may be responsible. The V and J genes are TRBV7-7 and TRBJ2-5, with D perhaps TRBD1 (5 bases). Germline V lookup: CDR1 SSHAT, CDR2 FNYEAQ (reference sequence). The CDR3 covers 15 residues. The CDR3: CASSYRYGMGQTQYF. The CDR3 DNA reads as TGTGCTAGCAGCTACCGATACGGCATGGGGCAGACCCAGTACTTC.

About this clone: At one of its ends the junction is not consistent with the germline gene, which may arise from a read error. The chain has TRBV5-1 and TRBJ2-1, with a tentative D call TRBD1 (6 bases). Germline values: CDR1 SGHRS, CDR2 YFSETQ. The CDR3 covers 14 residues. CDR3 DNA sequence: TGCGCCAGCGGCTTCAGGGGATCATACAATGAGCAGTTCTTC. Its protein is CASGFRGSYNEQFF. The variable domain in full, with the rest retrieved from reference TRBV5-1 and TRBJ2-1, is KAGVTQTPRYLIKTRGQQVTLSCSPISGHRSVSWYQQTPGQGLQFLFEYFSETQRNKGNFPGRFSGRQFSNSRSEMNVSTLELGDSALYLCASGFRGSYNEQFFGPGTRLTVL.

By share of the sample, this clone is medium-sized. The CDR3 sequence: CASSVAPGSEQYF. In nucleotides, the CDR3 is TGTGCCAGCAGCGTAGCTCCGGGAAGCGAGCAGTACTTC. This chain uses TRBV9 with TRBJ2-7, with a tentative D call TRBD2 (5 bases). The CDR3 is made up of 13 amino acids. Trimming took off 0 bases at V and 6 bases at J, with 10 bases between the two ends. Germline V gene sequence: CDR1 SGDLS, CDR2 YYNGEE.

This rearrangement joins TRBV6-5 to TRBJ1-3; no definite D call. The CDR3 length is 15 residues. Trimming removed 0 bases from V and 2 bases from J, with 8 bases in between. Germline-derived CDR1 and CDR2 are MNHEY and SVGAGI. The CDR3 spells CASSYSGITGNTIYF. The CDR3 DNA is TGTGCCAGCAGTTACTCGGGCATAACTGGAAACACCATATATTTT.

The rearrangement uses TRBV7-9 and TRBJ2-3, with D unclear. This CDR3 has 11 residues. The germline gives CDR1 SEHNR, CDR2 FQNEAQ (reference sequence). The V gene lost 2 bases and the J gene lost 6 bases, with 3 bases spanning the gap. Written as DNA, the CDR3 is TGTGCCAGCAGCTTATCGGATACGCAGTATTTT. Its translation: CASSLSDTQYF.

This chain links TRBV9 with TRBJ2-7; 7 nucleotides align to TRBD2. The CDR3 is made up of 16 amino acids. Losses at the gene ends were 0 bases for V and 5 bases for J; bases not matched to a gene: 11. Germline V lookup: CDR1 SGDLS, CDR2 YYNGEE. This chain's CDR3 is CASSVATGGSIDEQYF. The DNA for the CDR3 is TGTGCCAGCAGCGTAGCTACGGGCGGGAGCATCGACGAGCAGTACTTC.

This chain uses TRBV5-1 with TRBJ2-3; D not certain. CDR1 is SGHRS and CDR2 is YFSETQ in the germline V gene. The CDR3 length is 15 residues. Trimming pared 0 bases from V and 0 bases from J, leaving 8 bases between. CDR3 residues: CASSLAGQSTDTQYF. CDR3 nucleotides: TGCGCCAGCAGCTTGGCCGGGCAGAGCACAGATACGCAGTATTTT. Supplemented by reference TRBV5-1 and TRBJ2-3, the full variable domain reads KAGVTQTPRYLIKTRGQQVTLSCSPISGHRSVSWYQQTPGQGLQFLFEYFSETQRNKGNFPGRFSGRQFSNSRSEMNVSTLELGDSALYLCASSLAGQSTDTQYFGPGTRLTVL.

The gene calls are TRBV11-3 and TRBJ2-5, with D tentatively TRBD2 (7 bases). Germline V CDR1 and CDR2: SGHNT, YENEEA. The CDR3 is made up of 17 amino acids. Trimming pared 6 bases from V and 2 bases from J, leaving 22 bases between. CDR3 DNA sequence: TGTGCCAGCAGTTCGGTGTCCGGGGGCGGGAGTCAAGAGACCCAGTACTTC. Protein product: CASSSVSGGGSQETQYF.

This clone was found a few times. This CDR3 is CASSLELAGENEQFF. The CDR3 DNA sequence: TGTGCCAGCAGCTTAGAACTAGCGGGGGAGAATGAGCAGTTCTTC. J is TRBJ2-1 and V is TRBV7-3, with 11 bases that match TRBD2. CDR3 length: 15 amino acids. V trimming: 2 bases; J trimming: 7 bases; junction bases outside the gene matches: 4. From germline, CDR1 is SGHTA and CDR2 FQGTGA.

J is TRBJ2-1 and V is TRBV6-4; 13 bases line up with TRBD2. There are 14 residues in the CDR3. The germline gives CDR1 MRHNA, CDR2 SNTAGT. V lost 4 bases and J lost 6; bases outside the gene matches: 0. Here the CDR3 DNA reads TGTGCCAGCAGTGGGACTAGCGGGAGCAATGAGCAGTTCTTC. Protein product: CASSGTSGSNEQFF.

This chain joins TRBV19 and TRBJ1-5, with 10 bases aligning to TRBD1. Germline CDR1 LNHDA, CDR2 SQIVND (reference sequence). J gave up 8 bases and V 6 bases, and 7 bases lay outside the gene matches. This CDR3 contains 14 residues. CDR3 residues: CASRRDRGQEPQHF. The CDR3 nucleotides read TGTGCCAGTAGACGTGACAGGGGGCAGGAGCCCCAGCATTTT.

This chain uses TRBV11-3 with TRBJ2-2; D perhaps matches TRBD1 (7 bases). Germline-derived CDR1 and CDR2 are SGHNT and YENEEA. The CDR3 covers 17 residues. V gave up 1 base and J gave up 2 bases, with 14 bases separating them. The CDR3 region is CASSLGRGQRNTGELFF. CDR3 nucleotides: TGTGCCAGCAGCTTAGGGAGGGGACAGAGAAACACCGGGGAGCTGTTTTTT. Complete variable domain (other parts from reference TRBV11-3 and TRBJ2-2): EAGVVQSPRYKIIEKKQPVAFWCNPISGHNTLYWYLQNLGQGPELLIRYENEEAVDDSQLPKDRFSAERLKGVDSTLKIQPAELGDSAVYLCASSLGRGQRNTGELFFGEGSRLTVL.

The chain has TRBV18 and TRBJ2-6; D is perhaps TRBD2 (6 bases). With 5 bases removed from V and 2 bases from J, the gap between germline ends came to 13 bases. Germline V gives CDR1 KGHSH, CDR2 LQKENI. The CDR3 has 16 residues. The CDR3 region is CASSAGTWAGANVLTF. The CDR3 nucleotides read TGTGCCAGCTCAGCAGGGACTTGGGCTGGGGCCAACGTCCTGACTTTC.

This clone was counted between two and nine times. The rearrangement links TRBV11-3 to TRBJ2-2; no reliable D call. The ends were cut back, 5 bases at V and 7 bases at J, with 11 bases in the middle. The CDR3 contains 13 residues. CDR1 SGHNT and CDR2 YENEEA come from the germline V gene. CDR3 sequence: CASSQPRRGELFF. The CDR3 coding sequence is TGTGCCAGCAGCCAACCCCGTCGCGGGGAGCTGTTTTTT.

This clone has only one observation. The genes are TRBV30 and TRBJ1-3; D is possibly TRBD1 (5 bases). The length of the CDR3 is 15 residues. CDR1 and CDR2 (germline): GTSNPN, SVGIG (reference sequence). Trimming shortened V by 5 bases and J by 0 bases, and 14 bases separated the two germline ends. CDR3 sequence reads: CAWASGILSGNTIYF. As DNA, the CDR3 is TGTGCCTGGGCCTCAGGGATTCTCTCTGGAAACACCATATATTTT.

The chain has TRBV7-9 and TRBJ2-5; 11 nucleotides match TRBD2. J lost 2 bases, V lost 5 bases, and 7 bases had no gene match. The V gene's germline CDR1 is SEHNR and CDR2 FQNEAQ (reference sequence). This CDR3 has 16 amino acids. The CDR3 DNA sequence: TGTGCCAGCAGCCAAACTAGCGGGAGAGCTCAAGAGACCCAGTACTTC. Its protein product is CASSQTSGRAQETQYF.

The chain is built from TRBV9 and TRBJ2-7; 8 bases are a match to TRBD1. J was trimmed by 3 bases and V by 4 bases; bases with no gene match: 9. From germline, CDR1 is SGDLS and CDR2 YYNGEE. CDR3 size: 15 residues. Here the CDR3 DNA reads TGTGCCAGCAGCATAGGGACAGGTGTGAACTACGAGCAGTACTTC. Amino acid sequence: CASSIGTGVNYEQYF.

CDR3 in DNA: TGTGCCAGCAGCTTAGACCCTGGAAGGGAGCAGTTCTTC. Its translation: CASSLDPGREQFF. The gene calls are TRBV7-2 and TRBJ2-1; unclear D gene. V lost 1 base and J lost 10, with 11 bases in between. Germline lookup yields CDR1 SGHTA and CDR2 FQGNSA. The CDR3 consists of 13 residues.